These 30 T cell receptor beta chains were all obtained from the same sample, sequenced in a study of stem cell transplantation in POMP-related autoinflammatory disease. Profiled with immunoSEQ multiplex PCR; TCRdb holds only in-frame clones, not every one. The profile shows some 26,000 clones, 75% to 85% of them singletons. The sample was CD4+ T cells from PBMCs, taken before stem cell transplantation. Receptors were obtained from a human donor with POMP-related autoinflammation and immune dysregulation (PRAID).

V is TRBV27 and J is TRBJ2-1, with D possibly TRBD1 on 5 matching bases. V was shortened by 2 bases and J by 5 bases, with 7 bases between the two germline ends. This CDR3 has 13 amino acids. Per the germline V gene, CDR1 is MNHEY and CDR2 is SMNVEV (reference sequence). The chain's CDR3 is CASSLGRDNEQFF. The CDR3 DNA sequence: TGTGCCAGCAGTTTAGGCAGGGACAATGAGCAGTTCTTC.

There are a few counts of this clone. The chain links TRBV18 to TRBJ1-6; 7 bases are a match to TRBD1. Germline CDR1 KGHSH, CDR2 LQKENI. The CDR3 extends over 15 amino acids. After removal of 5 bases from V and 6 bases from J, the junction contained 7 bases not matched to a gene. The CDR3: CASSTTGVVNSPLHF. CDR3 nucleotide sequence: TGTGCCAGCTCAACCACAGGGGTAGTTAATTCACCCCTCCACTTT. Complete variable domain (other parts from reference TRBV18 and TRBJ1-6): NAGVMQNPRHLVRRRGQEARLRCSPMKGHSHVYWYRQLPEEGLKFMVYLQKENIIDESGMPKERFSAEFPKEGPSILRIQQVVRGDSAAYFCASSTTGVVNSPLHFGNGTRLTVT.

The chain links TRBV6-1 to TRBJ2-7; 10 bases are shared with TRBD1. CDR1 is MNHNS and CDR2 is SASEGT in the germline V gene. The CDR3 has 14 amino acids. Unmatched junction bases numbered 7, after V lost 6 bases and J lost 5 bases. DNA for the CDR3: TGTGCCAGCAGGGGGGACAGGGGATACGACGAGCAGTACTTC. It translates to CASRGDRGYDEQYF.

The genes are TRBV11-3 and TRBJ2-5, with D possibly TRBD2 on 7 matching bases. This CDR3 has 14 amino acids. Per the germline V gene, CDR1 is SGHNT and CDR2 is YENEEA. V lost 5 bases and J 4 bases, leaving 14 bases between the germline ends. The CDR3 DNA sequence: TGTGCCAGCAGCCTGAGGGGGGGCCGAGAGACCCAGTACTTC. This translates into CASSLRGGRETQYF.

The chain links TRBV9 to TRBJ2-3; 12 bases are a match to TRBD2. V shed 4 bases, J shed 12 bases, and the junction held 12 bases outside the gene matches. This CDR3 has 15 amino acids. CDR1 SGDLS and CDR2 YYNGEE come from the germline V gene. The CDR3 loop is CASSSGGLAGLGQYF. The CDR3 DNA sequence: TGTGCCAGCAGCTCCGGAGGACTAGCGGGATTGGGCCAGTATTTT.

This clone was counted once. The rearrangement uses TRBV12-5 and TRBJ2-7; 8 nucleotides align to TRBD2. In germline, CDR1 is LGHNT, CDR2 FRNRAP. This CDR3 has 15 residues. Unmatched junction bases numbered 3, after V lost 0 bases and J lost 2 bases. In DNA, the CDR3 is TGTGCTAGTGGTTTGGTCAGCGGGAGCCCCTACGAGCAGTACTTC. Encoded protein: CASGLVSGSPYEQYF.

The chain has TRBV6-5 and TRBJ1-6; 8 bases align to TRBD1. V was pared by 8 bases and J by 7 bases, with 4 bases of the junction left unmatched. The CDR3 length is 13 residues. Germline V gives CDR1 MNHEY, CDR2 SVGAGI. The CDR3 region is CASCHRGNSPLHF. In DNA, the CDR3 is TGTGCCAGCTGTCACAGGGGGAATTCACCCCTCCACTTT.

This chain connects TRBV2 to TRBJ2-1, with 7 positions matching TRBD2. Germline values: CDR1 SNHLY, CDR2 FYNNEI. J lost 6 bases, V lost 7 bases, and 12 bases had no gene match. The CDR3 length is 15 residues. As DNA, the CDR3 is TGTGCCAGCACCGGCGGACTAGGTGTGTTCAATGAGCAGTTCTTC. Protein product: CASTGGLGVFNEQFF.

The chain employs TRBV19 and TRBJ1-4, with D possibly matching TRBD1 (5 bases). The CDR3 sequence is 15 residues long. The germline V gene has CDR1 LNHDA and CDR2 SQIVND (reference sequence). Trimming shortened V by 6 bases and J by 4 bases, and 15 bases separated the two germline ends. In DNA form, the CDR3 reads TGTGCCAGTAGCCCCCCAGGGCACCTTAATGAAAAACTGTTTTTT. It yields the protein CASSPPGHLNEKLFF.

This chain joins TRBV6-5 and TRBJ1-1; D remains ambiguous. The CDR3 loop spans 13 amino acids. Germline V gene lookup returns CDR1 MNHEY and CDR2 SVGAGI. Trimming cost V 5 bases and J 11 bases, with 18 bases left between them. The CDR3 DNA reads TGTGCCAGCAGTGTCCGGGCCCCTGGGGAGGCTTTCTTT. Translating it yields CASSVRAPGEAFF.

J is TRBJ2-7 and V is TRBV6-1; D call uncertain. The CDR3 spans 14 residues. Germline values: CDR1 MNHNS, CDR2 SASEGT. Between the trimmed V and J ends, which lost 8 bases and 2 bases, there was a span of 16 bases. DNA for the CDR3: TGTGCCAGCGGATCTTCACCCAATACCTACGAGCAGTACTTC. It translates to CASGSSPNTYEQYF.

The chain recombines TRBV2 with TRBJ2-2; 7 nucleotides match TRBD1. J lost 0 bases, V lost 5 bases, and 3 bases had no gene match. This CDR3 contains 15 residues. Germline CDR1 reads SNHLY; CDR2 reads FYNNEI. CDR3 DNA: TGTGCCAGCAGTTCCGGGACAGCGAACACCGGGGAGCTGTTTTTT. This gives the protein CASSSGTANTGELFF.

The chain is built from TRBV2 and TRBJ2-4, with D unresolved. The CDR3 has 14 residues. The V gene lost 7 bases and the J gene lost 0 bases, with 10 bases spanning the gap. Germline CDR1 is SNHLY and CDR2 is FYNNEI. The CDR3 DNA follows: TGTGCCAGCACTCCCGATATAGCCAAAAACATTCAGTACTTC. Its translation is CASTPDIAKNIQYF.

The rearrangement uses TRBV5-4 and TRBJ2-3; TRBD2 matches 7 bases. CDR1 is SGHNT, CDR2 YYREEE, per germline (reference sequence). Losses at the gene ends were 4 bases for V and 2 bases for J; bases not matched to a gene: 7. The CDR3 is made up of 15 amino acids. For the CDR3, the DNA is TGTGCCAGCAGCCTGGGAGGGCAACTCACAGATACGCAGTATTTT. It specifies CASSLGGQLTDTQYF.

The chain combines TRBV7-2 with TRBJ1-3, with 9 bases matching TRBD1. This CDR3 contains 15 residues. After removal of 3 bases from V and 7 bases from J, the junction contained 7 bases not matched to a gene. Germline lookup yields CDR1 SGHTA and CDR2 FQGNSA. The CDR3 DNA reads as TGTGCCAGCAGCTTTACAGGGGGCAGAGGGAACACCATATATTTT. This encodes CASSFTGGRGNTIYF.

V is TRBV19 and J is TRBJ1-4, with TRBD1 matching 9 bases. Trimming removed 6 bases from V and 4 bases from J; junction bases left unmatched: 6. Germline assignment: CDR1 LNHDA and CDR2 SQIVND (reference sequence). There are 15 residues in the CDR3. For the CDR3, the DNA is TGTGCCAGTAGGGCCGGGACAGGGATTAATGAAAAACTGTTTTTT. Translation gives CASRAGTGINEKLFF. The full variable domain, completed using reference TRBV19 and TRBJ1-4, is DGGITQSPKYLFRKEGQNVTLSCEQNLNHDAMYWYRQDPGQGLRLIYYSQIVNDFQKGDIAEGYSVSREKKESFPLTVTSAQKNPTAFYLCASRAGTGINEKLFFGSGTQLSVL.

This rearrangement joins TRBV18 to TRBJ1-2; 9 positions agree with TRBD1. V gave up 2 bases and J gave up 5 bases; unmatched junction bases: 9. The length of the CDR3 is 16 residues. Germline lookup yields CDR1 KGHSH and CDR2 LQKENI. CDR3 sequence (DNA): TGTGCCAGCTCACCAAGGTGGGACAGGGCCGCTTATGGCTACACCTTC. Translated, it gives CASSPRWDRAAYGYTF. Together with reference TRBV18 and TRBJ1-2, the CDR3 gives the full variable domain: NAGVMQNPRHLVRRRGQEARLRCSPMKGHSHVYWYRQLPEEGLKFMVYLQKENIIDESGMPKERFSAEFPKEGPSILRIQQVVRGDSAAYFCASSPRWDRAAYGYTFGSGTRLTVV.

In its sample, this clone was seen a few times. The identical CDR3 is also encoded by other nucleotide sequences in the sample. This rearrangement joins TRBV30 to TRBJ1-5; perhaps TRBD1 as D (5 bases). In germline, CDR1 is GTSNPN, CDR2 SVGIG (reference sequence). The CDR3 is made up of 13 amino acids. V lost 0 bases and J 2 bases, leaving 5 bases between the germline ends. Here the CDR3 DNA reads TGTGCCTGGAGTGTACAGGGCAATCAGCCCCAGCATTTT. It is translated as CAWSVQGNQPQHF.

The V call is TRBV2, the J call TRBJ1-5; 8 bases are a match to TRBD1. The junction had 9 bases not matched to a gene; V was cut back by 5 bases and J by 3 bases. Per germline, CDR1 SNHLY and CDR2 FYNNEI. The CDR3 covers 16 residues. CDR3 sequence reads: CASSQGTGPLNQPQHF. The CDR3 DNA reads TGTGCCAGCAGTCAGGGGACAGGCCCACTCAATCAGCCCCAGCATTTT. The whole variable domain, filled in from reference TRBV2 and TRBJ1-5, reads EPEVTQTPSHQVTQMGQEVILRCVPISNHLYFYWYRQILGQKVEFLVSFYNNEISEKSEIFDDQFSVERPDGSNFTLKIRSTKLEDSAMYFCASSQGTGPLNQPQHFGDGTRLSIL.

The chain joins TRBV5-4 to TRBJ1-2; D unclear. The V gene's germline CDR1 is SGHNT and CDR2 YYREEE (reference sequence). V gave up 4 bases and J gave up 3 bases, with 10 bases separating them. The CDR3 is made up of 13 amino acids. In DNA form, the CDR3 reads TGTGCCAGCAGCGGGCCGCTCGACTATGGCTACACCTTC. The encoded protein is CASSGPLDYGYTF. The full variable domain, its missing parts supplied by reference TRBV5-4 and TRBJ1-2, is ETGVTQSPTHLIKTRGQQVTLRCSSQSGHNTVSWYQQALGQGPQFIFQYYREEENGRGNFPPRFSGLQFPNYSSELNVNALELDDSALYLCASSGPLDYGYTFGSGTRLTVV.

The rearrangement links TRBV2 to TRBJ2-1; a possible D gene is TRBD2 (5 bases). With 10 bases removed from V and 8 bases from J, the gap between germline ends came to 18 bases. The germline gives CDR1 SNHLY, CDR2 FYNNEI. There are 13 residues in the CDR3. The DNA for the CDR3 is TGTGCCACCCACCTAGGACTTCTCGATGAGCAGTTCTTC. This sequence encodes CATHLGLLDEQFF.

This clone was counted only a few times. The chain is built from TRBV12-5 and TRBJ2-5; D could derive from TRBD1 or TRBD2 (5 bases each). Germline lookup yields CDR1 LGHNT and CDR2 FRNRAP. Trimming stripped 7 bases from V and 5 bases from J, with 20 bases between. This CDR3 is built from 15 residues. CDR3 sequence: CASVPSWGLVETQYF. The CDR3 nucleotides are TGTGCTAGTGTCCCAAGTTGGGGGTTGGTCGAGACCCAGTACTTC.

V gene TRBV18 combines with J gene TRBJ2-5; D is perhaps TRBD1 or TRBD2 (5 bases each). Per the germline V gene, CDR1 is KGHSH and CDR2 is LQKENI. Trimming cost V 5 bases and J 4 bases, with 14 bases left between them. This CDR3 is 14 amino acids long. The CDR3 sequence: CASSGSDGTETQYF. In nucleotides, the CDR3 is TGTGCCAGCTCAGGGTCGGACGGGACAGAGACCCAGTACTTC. The variable domain in full, with the rest retrieved from reference TRBV18 and TRBJ2-5, is NAGVMQNPRHLVRRRGQEARLRCSPMKGHSHVYWYRQLPEEGLKFMVYLQKENIIDESGMPKERFSAEFPKEGPSILRIQQVVRGDSAAYFCASSGSDGTETQYFGPGTRLLVL.

J is TRBJ1-2 and V is TRBV5-1; TRBD1 agrees at 8 bases. CDR1 is SGHRS, CDR2 YFSETQ, per germline. The CDR3 length is 14 residues. With 0 bases clipped from V and 6 bases from J, the junction kept 4 bases outside the gene matches. CDR3 in DNA: TGCGCCAGCAGCTTGGGGACAGGGAATGATGGCTACACCTTC. It encodes CASSLGTGNDGYTF.

The rearrangement joins TRBV19 to TRBJ1-5, with D perhaps TRBD1 (6 bases). Trimming pared 7 bases from V and 6 bases from J, leaving 19 bases between. The germline V gene has CDR1 LNHDA and CDR2 SQIVND (reference sequence). This CDR3 is built from 15 residues. Written as DNA, the CDR3 is TGTGCCAGTAAATTCGGCAGGGGATTCGGTCAGCCCCAGCATTTT. Translating gives CASKFGRGFGQPQHF.

This sequence joins TRBV9 and TRBJ2-3; D gene ambiguous. CDR1 and CDR2 (germline): SGDLS, YYNGEE. CDR3 length: 15 amino acids. Between the trimmed V and J ends, which lost 0 bases and 2 bases, there was a span of 10 bases. CDR3 bases: TGTGCCAGCAGCGTAGGACCGACTCACACAGATACGCAGTATTTT. Translation gives CASSVGPTHTDTQYF.

The rearrangement uses TRBV18 and TRBJ1-1; D possibly corresponds to TRBD1 (6 bases). This CDR3 has 15 residues. Between the trimmed V and J ends, which lost 2 bases and 4 bases, there was a span of 14 bases. The germline CDR1 and CDR2 sequences are KGHSH and LQKENI. Here the CDR3 DNA reads TGTGCCAGCTCACCAAGGGGGGGGTGGGCCACTGAAGCTTTCTTT. It specifies CASSPRGGWATEAFF. Full variable domain (outside the CDR3, taken from reference TRBV18 and TRBJ1-1): NAGVMQNPRHLVRRRGQEARLRCSPMKGHSHVYWYRQLPEEGLKFMVYLQKENIIDESGMPKERFSAEFPKEGPSILRIQQVVRGDSAAYFCASSPRGGWATEAFFGQGTRLTVV.

The CDR3 protein is CASSGGTYNEQFF. The CDR3 DNA reads TGTGCCAGCAGCGGGGGAACCTACAATGAGCAGTTCTTC. The chain uses TRBV6-1 and TRBJ2-1, with D possibly matching TRBD2 (6 bases). There are 13 residues in the CDR3. V lost 6 bases, J lost 2 bases, and 8 bases lay in between. Germline CDR1 is MNHNS and CDR2 is SASEGT.

The J gene is TRBJ2-3, the V gene TRBV29-1; 14 bases align to TRBD2. Germline V gene sequence: CDR1 SQVTM, CDR2 ANQGSEA. Losses at the gene ends were 7 bases for V and 3 bases for J; bases not matched to a gene: 6. The CDR3 extends over 15 amino acids. The CDR3 nucleotides read TGCAGCGGTCAGACTAGCGGGGGGGGAACAGATACGCAGTATTTT. Translated, it gives CSGQTSGGGTDTQYF.

This chain uses TRBV5-1 with TRBJ1-5; D is perhaps TRBD1 (5 bases). Looked up from germline, CDR1 is SGHRS and CDR2 is YFSETQ. The ends were cut back, 1 base at V and 7 bases at J, with 18 bases in the middle. This CDR3 has 16 amino acids. In DNA, the CDR3 is TGCGCCAGCAGCTTGTCTCCCTCGGACAATGGACAGCCCCAGCATTTT. As protein: CASSLSPSDNGQPQHF.